The entry that follows covers one TCR beta chain sequence. Its matching antigen is unknown. These data come from a study of T-cell reconstitution after alpha-beta-depleted transplantation in children. Study-wide findings and caveats: Reportedly, alpha-beta T cells present about two months post-transplant originated from several hundred expanded clones of graft origin. A year post-transplant, T-cell counts and diversity derived mostly from newly produced T cells. From surviving recipient T cells and thymic progenitors came the high day-60 TCRbeta diversity observed in some patients.

Using unique molecular identifiers, the investigators prepared the TCRbeta library. TCRdb redid the calling of the PCR reads with MiXCR, one entry per CDR3 protein. The table shows over 400,000 distinct CDR3 sequences, with 43% occurring only once. Germline CDR1 SGHTA, CDR2 FQGTGA. This CDR3 comprises 15 residues. Trimming left V 5 bases short and J 5 bases short, with 17 bases between. This TCR came from a girl aged 2 to 10 with aplastic anemia, due to receive a stem cell transplant. This specimen consisted of PBMCs, obtained before TCRalphabeta/CD19-depleted stem cell transplant. This chain uses TRBV7-3 with TRBJ2-3, with D maybe TRBD2 (7 bases). The CDR3 nucleotides are TGTGCCAGCAGCCGTGGCGGGGGCCTCCAAGATACGCAGTATTTT. This codes for CASSRGGGLQDTQYF.